Listed here is a single TCR beta chain. Its matching antigen is unknown. This specimen belongs to a study of regulatory T cells in long-lasting Graves disease. Looking at the study overall: Patients with persistent Graves' disease had over 5 years of antithyroid drugs and persistent TSH receptor antibodies. Findings and caveats of the study: Few sampled subjects may have lowered accuracy. Persistent disease favored TRBV28, TRBJ1-2 and TRBJ2-5.

The CDR3 is made up of 18 amino acids. V lost 0 bases and J 2 bases, leaving 16 bases between the germline ends. Germline CDR1 reads LGHDT; CDR2 reads YNNKEL (reference sequence). To make TCR beta libraries, researchers used iRepertoire HTBI primers and Arm-PCR of CDR3 regions. One entry per CDR3 protein results from TCRdb running MiXCR on the multiplex PCR reads. The table includes over 300,000 distinct CDR3 sequences, about 19% detected once. Specified time point: persistent/refractory GD, antithyroid drugs over 5 years with positive TRAb. RNA from PBMCs was the source of the TCR library. Per American Thyroid Association guidelines, Graves' disease was diagnosed.

This chain joins TRBV3-1 and TRBJ2-2; D is perhaps TRBD2 (5 bases). The TCR was taken from a female donor with Graves disease. Sequences were derived from peripheral blood mononuclear cells (PBMCs), sampled when the disease was refractory, from a patient treated with antithyroid drugs. The CDR3 nucleotides are TGTGCCAGCAGCCAAGATTTGAGGGTTTTTCCCAACACCGGGGAGCTGTTTTTT. This gives the protein CASSQDLRVFPNTGELFF.